This T cell receptor beta chain is from a study of beta chain features in type 1 diabetes. The CDR3 runs 14 residues. V dropped 6 bases and J dropped 2; count of bases not matched to a gene: 5. The germline gives CDR1 LGHNT, CDR2 FRNRAP. Details on this clone: Its specificity is unknown.

Investigators reverse transcribed all isolated RNA, so they sequenced expressed TCRB transcripts. TCRdb's copy holds only in-frame clones and misses some; the assay was immunoSEQ multiplex PCR. The sample includes 250,000 to 300,000 clones, 7.5% to 9.5% of them seen just once. Study-wide results and caveats: PCR could preferentially amplify shorter templates, alike in patients and controls.

This chain connects TRBV12-5 to TRBJ2-3; 7 bases fit TRBD2. Material: central memory CD4+ T cells from blood. This clonotype was obtained from a woman younger than 30 in good health. Here the CDR3 DNA reads TGTGCTAGTGGGCCCGGGGGGTACACAGATACGCAGTATTTT. Translating it yields CASGPGGYTDTQYF.